The 21 T cell receptor beta chains presented below share a single source sample, sequenced in a study of blood T cells in healthy people across ages. The second PCR ran about 7 to 12 cycles with a sample-barcoded 5' primer and J-beta primers. TCRdb re-analysed the 5' RACE reads in MiXCR, keeping a single row per CDR3 protein. The data contain 1.5 million or so distinct CDR3 sequences, less than 45% of them singletons. Material for sequencing was blood. The receptors were sampled from a woman between 18 and 30 years old in good health.

This clonotype was detected only once. J is TRBJ2-5 and V is TRBV29-1; D may be TRBD1 or TRBD2 (5 bases each). CDR3 length: 14 amino acids. The germline V gene has CDR1 SQVTM and CDR2 ANQGSEA. The CDR3 nucleotides are TGCAGTGTTCGGGGACCGCTTCCCCCAGAGACCCAGTACTTC. Translating gives CSVRGPLPPETQYF.

V usage is TRBV9 and J usage is TRBJ2-3; 7 bases match TRBD1. After removal of 4 bases from V and 2 bases from J, the junction contained 10 bases not matched to a gene. The CDR3 contains 16 residues. CDR1 and CDR2 (germline): SGDLS, YYNGEE. This chain's CDR3 is CASSPPEGAITDTQYF. The CDR3 DNA is TGTGCCAGCAGCCCCCCCGAGGGGGCGATCACAGATACGCAGTATTTT.

This chain links TRBV6-2 or TRBV6-3 with TRBJ2-3, with a weak D call TRBD2 (6 bases). CDR3 length: 14 amino acids. Trimming cost V 6 bases and J 0 bases, with 10 bases left between them. CDR1 is MNHEY and CDR2 is SVGEGT in the germline V gene. CDR3 DNA sequence: TGTGCCAGCAGCGGGAGAGAGAGCACAGATACGCAGTATTTT. Translating it yields CASSGRESTDTQYF.

This clonotype was picked up one time. V usage is TRBV27 and J usage is TRBJ2-4; D gene unclear. With 6 bases removed from V and 9 bases from J, the gap between germline ends came to 12 bases. The CDR3 has 12 amino acids. Germline V gives CDR1 MNHEY, CDR2 SMNVEV (reference sequence). The CDR3 reads CASSYPPGIQYF. The CDR3 DNA sequence: TGTGCCAGCAGCTACCCCCCCGGCATTCAGTACTTC.

The J gene is TRBJ1-1, the V gene TRBV7-2, with a tentative D call TRBD1 (6 bases). Germline CDR1 is SGHTA and CDR2 is FQGNSA. The CDR3 is 12 residues long. The V and J ends lost 3 bases and 8 bases respectively, with 10 bases between them. For the CDR3, the DNA is TGTGCCAGCAGCTTCGAGGGGGGAGAAGCTTTCTTT. Protein product: CASSFEGGEAFF.

In regard to this clonotype: At one end the junction does not follow the germline gene, possibly because of a read error. The CDR3 region has the DNA TGCGCCAGCAGCCAAGCAGCGGGAGGTTACAATGGGCAGTTCTTC. As protein: CASSQAAGGYNGQFF. The chain has TRBV4-1 and TRBJ2-1, with TRBD2 matching 9 bases. This CDR3 spans 15 amino acids. CDR1 and CDR2 (germline): MGHRA, YSYEKL.

The chain carries TRBV20-1 and TRBJ1-1, with D possibly matching TRBD1 (5 bases). The V end lost 1 base, the J end lost 6 bases, and 12 bases lay between the germline ends. This CDR3 has 13 amino acids. Per the germline V gene, CDR1 is DFQATT and CDR2 is SNEGSKA (reference sequence). The chain's CDR3 is CSARVAGGAEAFF. CDR3 coding DNA: TGCAGTGCTAGAGTTGCGGGGGGGGCTGAAGCTTTCTTT.

The chain uses TRBV6-5 and TRBJ1-4; the D is unclear. From germline, CDR1 is MNHEY and CDR2 SVGAGI. V was shortened by 0 bases and J by 8 bases, with 13 bases between the two germline ends. CDR3 length: 15 amino acids. The CDR3: CASSYSELPREKLFF. CDR3 DNA sequence: TGTGCCAGCAGTTACTCGGAACTGCCTAGGGAAAAACTGTTTTTT.

This clonotype occurred a few times. The CDR3: CSASTIYWENTEAFF. CDR3 nucleotide sequence: TGCAGTGCTTCAACCATATACTGGGAGAACACTGAAGCTTTCTTT. The V gene is TRBV20-1, the J gene TRBJ1-1; D gene ambiguous. CDR3 length: 15 amino acids. The ends were cut back, 5 bases at V and 1 base at J, with 17 bases in the middle. Germline lookup yields CDR1 DFQATT and CDR2 SNEGSKA (reference sequence).

CDR3 protein: CASSQTPDNEQYF. In nucleotides, the CDR3 is TGCGCCAGCAGCCAAACTCCCGACAATGAGCAGTACTTC. The rearrangement links TRBV4-1 to TRBJ2-5; D call uncertain. Germline V gives CDR1 MGHRA, CDR2 YSYEKL. V lost 2 bases and J lost 11, with 15 bases in between. The length of the CDR3 is 13 residues.

Concerning this clonotype itself: Sequence at one end of the junction differs from germline and may be a read error. V usage is TRBV29-1 and J usage is TRBJ2-1; 8 positions agree with TRBD2. CDR3 length: 14 amino acids. The V gene's germline CDR1 is SQVTM and CDR2 ANQGSEA. CDR3 sequence reads: CSVERGATYNGQFF. The CDR3 DNA sequence: TGCAGCGTTGAGCGGGGGGCTACCTACAATGGGCAGTTCTTC.

The rearrangement joins TRBV25-1 to TRBJ2-5; no reliable D call. The CDR3 runs to 11 residues. V lost 8 bases and J lost 7, with 11 bases in between. CDR1 and CDR2 from the germline V gene are MGHDK and SYGVNS. Here the CDR3 reads CASSNYGTQYF. The DNA of the CDR3 is TGTGCCAGCTCCAACTATGGGACCCAGTACTTC.

This chain uses TRBV29-1 with TRBJ1-1; 10 bases agree with TRBD1. Germline V gene sequence: CDR1 SQVTM, CDR2 ANQGSEA. V lost 6 bases, J lost 10 bases, and 8 bases stayed unmatched. The CDR3 has 12 residues. CDR3 nucleotide sequence: TGCAGCGTCGTGACAGGGGGCATGCTAGCTTTCTTT. Translation: CSVVTGGMLAFF.

This chain uses TRBV6-4 with TRBJ2-7, with 8 bases matching TRBD2. The J call is doubtful: the DNA matches TRBJ2-5 better. CDR3 length: 13 amino acids. Looked up from germline, CDR1 is MRHNA and CDR2 is SNTAGT. The CDR3 spells CASSEREHETQYF. CDR3 DNA: TGTGCCAGCAGCGAGCGGGAGCATGAGACCCAGTACTTC.

The J gene is TRBJ1-2, the V gene TRBV12-3 or TRBV12-4; maybe TRBD1 (5 bases). Trimming cost V 5 bases and J 4 bases, with 11 bases left between them. The CDR3 has 13 amino acids. Written as DNA, the CDR3 is TGTGCCAGCAGTATGGGACTGGGCTATGGCTACACCTTC. It encodes CASSMGLGYGYTF.

The chain links TRBV5-1 to TRBJ2-7, with 10 positions matching TRBD1. CDR3 length equals 16 residues. J lost 3 bases, V lost 3 bases, and 9 bases had no gene match. CDR1 SGHRS and CDR2 YFSETQ come from the germline V gene. The CDR3 bases are TGCGCCAGCAGCTCCTACCCGGGACAGGGGAACTACGAGCAGTACTTC. Translation gives CASSSYPGQGNYEQYF.

The chain couples TRBV29-1 to TRBJ2-1; 15 nucleotides match TRBD2. With 5 bases clipped from V and 7 bases from J, the junction kept 15 bases outside the gene matches. The CDR3 has 18 amino acids. Germline CDR1 reads SQVTM; CDR2 reads ANQGSEA. CDR3 nucleotides: TGCAGCGTTCATGGTCGGACTAGCGGGAGGGCCTATTGGAATGAGCAGTTCTTC. Residues: CSVHGRTSGRAYWNEQFF.

This chain connects TRBV6-6 to TRBJ2-5, with D possibly TRBD2 on 6 matching bases. Per the germline V gene, CDR1 is MNHNY and CDR2 is SVGAGI (reference sequence). The CDR3 totals 12 residues. Trimming removed 10 bases from V and 5 bases from J, with 14 bases in between. The CDR3 DNA reads as TGTGCCACTACGGGAGTCGGGGAGACCCAGTACTTC. Its translation: CATTGVGETQYF.

This clonotype has only a few counts. The CDR3 protein is CSALRRRPNEKLFF. Written as DNA, the CDR3 is TGCAGTGCGCTTCGAAGACGGCCGAATGAAAAACTGTTTTTT. The chain uses TRBV20-1 and TRBJ1-4; D call uncertain. V was shortened by 6 bases and J by 5 bases, with 16 bases between the two germline ends. Germline V CDR1 and CDR2: DFQATT, SNEGSKA (reference sequence). The CDR3 spans 14 residues.

This clonotype has just a few counts. The rearrangement uses TRBV27 and TRBJ2-5; 8 bases are a match to TRBD1. Germline CDR1 reads MNHEY; CDR2 reads SMNVEV (reference sequence). The CDR3 is made up of 15 amino acids. The junction had 7 bases not matched to a gene; V was cut back by 5 bases and J by 2 bases. In DNA, the CDR3 is TGTGCCAGCAGTCGAGCAGGGGGCTCGCAAGAGACCCAGTACTTC. Translated, it gives CASSRAGGSQETQYF.

This chain connects TRBV5-1 to TRBJ2-5, with 8 nucleotides matching TRBD2. The CDR3 is 15 residues long. CDR1 is SGHRS, CDR2 YFSETQ, per germline. The V segment lost 2 bases and the J segment 11 bases; nucleotides outside the gene matches: 14. In DNA, the CDR3 is TGCGCCAGCAGCTTTACCAGCGGGAGCCGGAATGAGCAGTACTTC. Protein: CASSFTSGSRNEQYF. Variable domain in full (rest from reference TRBV5-1 and TRBJ2-5): KAGVTQTPRYLIKTRGQQVTLSCSPISGHRSVSWYQQTPGQGLQFLFEYFSETQRNKGNFPGRFSGRQFSNSRSEMNVSTLELGDSALYLCASSFTSGSRNEQYFGPGTRLLVL.